The rows below give T cell receptor beta chains drawn from one sample of a study of blood T cells in healthy people across ages. TCRdb used MiXCR to reprocess the 5' RACE reads, holding one entry per CDR3 protein. Here the sample spans more than 650,000 distinct CDR3 sequences, about 26% being singletons. These data also featured in a second study, about T cells of mothers and their children.

Sequences were obtained from blood. The receptors derive from a boy younger than 18 in good health. Both conserved end residues are part of each CDR3. D genes are given only for firm matches. Clone size is not always given. Where it is, it says once, few, many or a class for expanded clones.

TRBV7-6,.,TRBJ1-6,few,CASSQRRAPGQSSYNSPLHF,TGTGCCAGCAGCCAAAGAAGGGCGCCGGGGCAGAGCTCCTATAATTCACCCCTCCACTTT
TRBV2,TRBD2,TRBJ2-1,.,CASTTGTSGGAAEFF,TGTGCCAGCACCACGGGGACTAGCGGGGGGGCAGCGGAGTTCTTC
TRBV24-1,.,TRBJ1-4,.,CATIIKGGKLFF,TGTGCCACCATTATAAAGGGTGGGAAACTGTTTTTT
TRBV20-1,TRBD1,TRBJ1-1,few,CSASQGAGNTEAFF,TGCAGTGCTTCCCAGGGGGCAGGGAACACTGAAGCTTTCTTT
TRBV6-1,TRBD1,TRBJ2-1,few,CASSTDRANEQFF,TGTGCCAGCAGTACCGACAGGGCCAATGAGCAGTTCTTC
TRBV10-3,TRBD1,TRBJ1-3,few,CAIRMTGGNTIYF,TGTGCCATCAGGATGACAGGGGGAAACACCATATATTTT
TRBV3-1,TRBD1,TRBJ2-5,many,CASSQVRGETQYF,TGTGCCAGCAGCCAAGTCAGGGGGGAGACCCAGTACTTC
TRBV5-1,.,TRBJ1-5,.,CASSLIPSNQPQHF,TGCGCCAGCAGCTTGATCCCCAGCAATCAGCCCCAGCATTTT
TRBV4-1,.,TRBJ1-1,.,CASKDYTEAFF,TGCGCCAGCAAAGATTACACTGAAGCTTTCTTT
TRBV6-1,.,TRBJ2-7,.,CAGSPLAEAYEQYF,TGTGCCGGCAGTCCCCTAGCAGAGGCCTACGAGCAGTACTTC
TRBV7-9,TRBD1,TRBJ2-7,few,CASSSWDRDYEQYF,TGTGCCAGCAGCTCCTGGGACAGGGATTACGAGCAGTACTTC
TRBV28,.,TRBJ2-7,.,CASSLRGTRISYEQYF,TGTGCCAGCAGTTTAAGGGGGACACGGATTTCCTACGAGCAGTACTTC
TRBV5-1,.,TRBJ2-1,.,CASSLRRSSSYNEQFF,TGCGCCAGCAGCTTGCGGCGGTCGAGCTCCTACAATGAGCAGTTCTTC
TRBV5-1,TRBD1,TRBJ1-6,few,CASSLVLGRGPSPLHF,TGCGCCAGCAGCTTGGTACTCGGCAGGGGGCCCTCACCCCTCCACTTT
TRBV6-5,.,TRBJ2-7,.,CASRKGNEYEQYF,TGTGCCAGCAGAAAAGGGAATGAATACGAGCAGTACTTC
TRBV3-1,TRBD1,TRBJ2-6,.,CASSQGVLTGGLSGANVLTF,TGTGCCAGCAGCCAAGGGGTATTGACAGGGGGCCTCTCTGGGGCCAACGTCCTGACTTTC
TRBV29-1,.,TRBJ2-1,.,CSVETRTVSSYNEQFF,TGCAGCGTTGAAACCCGGACTGTCAGCTCCTACAATGAGCAGTTCTTC
TRBV24-1,TRBD2,TRBJ2-5,.,CATSDSSGGEIGTQYF,TGTGCCACCAGTGACTCTAGCGGGGGTGAGATCGGGACCCAGTACTTC
TRBV5-1,TRBD2,TRBJ2-5,.,CASSLGLAGREAQYF,TGCGCCAGCAGCTTGGGACTAGCGGGGCGAGAGGCCCAGTACTTC
TRBV7-2,.,TRBJ1-2,few,CASSLDRSNYGYTF,TGTGCCAGCAGCCTAGACAGGTCTAACTATGGCTACACCTTC
TRBV10-3,.,TRBJ1-5,few,CAISESYLGPQHF,TGTGCCATCAGTGAGTCATACCTGGGGCCCCAGCATTTT
TRBV2,.,TRBJ1-2,.,CASSGAGDFYCYTF,TGTGCCAGCAGTGGGGCAGGGGACTTCTATTGCTACACCTTC
TRBV28,.,TRBJ2-6,.,CASSFRTRRTVLTF,TGTGCCAGCAGTTTCAGGACCCGGAGGACCGTCCTGACTTTC
TRBV5-1,TRBD1,TRBJ2-7,few,CASSFAGQGNEQYF,TGCGCCAGCAGCTTCGCAGGACAGGGGAACGAGCAGTACTTC
TRBV28,.,TRBJ1-4,.,CASSRSREKLFF,TGTGCCAGCAGTCGATCAAGGGAAAAACTGTTTTTT
TRBV2,TRBD2,TRBJ2-1,.,CASSEGGGGDEQFF,TGTGCCAGCAGCGAGGGTGGGGGGGGTGATGAGCAGTTCTTC
TRBV20-1,.,TRBJ2-2,.,CSARDLGQSTGELFF,TGCAGTGCTAGAGATCTCGGACAGAGCACCGGGGAGCTGTTTTTT
TRBV20-1,.,TRBJ2-3,few,CSASSRGGGTQYF,TGCAGTGCTAGTAGCAGGGGAGGCGGTACGCAGTATTTT
TRBV24-1,.,TRBJ2-1,.,CATSDLPLNEQFF,TGTGCCACCAGTGATTTACCCCTCAATGAGCAGTTCTTC
TRBV7-2,TRBD1,TRBJ2-1,few,CASSRQGGRNEQFF,TGTGCCAGCAGTCGACAGGGGGGACGCAATGAGCAGTTCTTC
TRBV20-1,TRBD2,TRBJ2-7,few,CSARDRLAGAFYEQYF,TGCAGTGCTAGAGATAGGCTAGCGGGGGCCTTCTACGAGCAGTACTTC
TRBV7-8,.,TRBJ2-5,.,CASSLKGLETQYF,TGTGCCAGCAGCTTAAAGGGGCTGGAGACCCAGTACTTC
TRBV24-1,TRBD2,TRBJ2-5,.,CATEDSGGETQYF,TGTGCCACAGAGGACAGCGGGGGAGAGACCCAGTACTTC
TRBV20-1,.,TRBJ1-6,.,CSAPGAPSPLHF,TGCAGTGCTCCCGGGGCCCCTTCACCCCTCCACTTT
TRBV11-2,.,TRBJ2-2,.,CASSSSSRGRGGELFF,TGTGCCAGCAGCTCTAGCTCAAGGGGCCGTGGCGGGGAGCTGTTTTTT
TRBV7-9,.,TRBJ1-5,few,CASSSGGTNHPQHF,TGTGCCAGCAGCTCCGGAGGGACCAATCATCCCCAGCATTTT
TRBV20-1,TRBD2,TRBJ2-7,few,CSASDTHGGIYEQYF,TGCAGTGCTAGTGACACTCACGGGGGGATATACGAGCAGTACTTC
TRBV20-1,.,TRBJ2-7,.,CSAKDSSYEQYF,TGCAGTGCTAAGGACTCTTCCTACGAGCAGTACTTC
TRBV5-1,.,TRBJ2-7,.,CASSLAGGLGDEQYF,TGCGCCAGCAGCTTGGCCGGAGGACTCGGCGACGAGCAGTACTTC
TRBV5-1,.,TRBJ1-2,.,CASSLSGDLNLNYGYTF,TGCGCCAGCAGCCTCTCCGGGGACCTGAACCTTAACTATGGCTACACCTTC
TRBV7-3,.,TRBJ1-5,.,CASSFGGRVRQPQHF,TGTGCCAGCAGCTTTGGGGGCAGGGTGAGGCAGCCCCAGCATTTT
TRBV25-1,.,TRBJ2-2,.,CASSVSTMFSGELFF,TGTGCCAGCAGTGTATCTACTATGTTTAGCGGGGAGCTGTTTTTT
TRBV11-2,.,TRBJ1-1,.,CASSLGPSRNTEAFF,TGTGCCAGCAGCTTGGGACCGTCCAGGAACACTGAAGCTTTCTTT
TRBV4-1,.,TRBJ2-1,few,CASSQVGTKPYNEQFF,TGCGCCAGCAGCCAAGTCGGGACCAAACCCTACAATGAGCAGTTCTTC
TRBV20-1,.,TRBJ1-1,.,CSARGRESSTEAFF,TGCAGTGCTAGAGGCAGGGAGTCGTCCACTGAAGCTTTCTTT
TRBV30,.,TRBJ2-5,few,CAWRSRGQETQYF,TGTGCCTGGAGGTCCAGGGGCCAAGAGACCCAGTACTTC
TRBV6-5,.,TRBJ1-1,.,CASKRLQGNTEAFF,TGTGCCAGCAAGAGGTTACAGGGGAACACTGAAGCTTTCTTT
TRBV15,.,TRBJ1-4,few,CATSGANRAANEKLFF,TGTGCCACCAGCGGAGCGAACAGGGCGGCTAATGAAAAACTGTTTTTT
TRBV12-3/TRBV12-4,.,TRBJ1-5,.,CASGAGRGPQHF,TGTGCCAGTGGGGCCGGCCGCGGGCCCCAGCATTTT
TRBV7-7,TRBD1,TRBJ2-3,many,CASSPGQGSDTQYF,TGTGCTAGCAGCCCCGGACAGGGGTCAGATACGCAGTATTTT
TRBV28,.,TRBJ1-2,few,CASSRPGLVRRDGYTF,TGTGCCAGCAGCCGTCCTGGTCTGGTAAGGAGGGATGGCTACACCTTC
TRBV3-1,TRBD2,TRBJ2-1,.,CASSQDRSGGRRLHNEQFF,TGTGCCAGCAGCCAAGACCGTAGCGGGGGTCGACGACTCCACAATGAGCAGTTCTTC
TRBV6-5,TRBD1,TRBJ2-5,.,CASSWTGGSQETQYF,TGTGCCAGCAGCTGGACAGGGGGCTCACAAGAGACCCAGTACTTC
TRBV2,.,TRBJ2-7,.,CASPKRRDGSYEQYF,TGTGCCAGCCCCAAGAGACGGGACGGATCCTACGAGCAGTACTTC